The 13 T cell receptor beta chains presented below share a single source sample, sequenced in a study of T cell responses to AZD1222 COVID-19 vaccine. Assay used: immunoSEQ multiplex PCR; TCRdb lists only in-frame clones, some missing. The table lists 100,000 to 130,000 clones, roughly 90% of them singletons. The specimen comprised peripheral blood, sampled on day 0 of AZD1222 vaccination. The receptors were gathered from an adult in good health.

V gene TRBV28 combines with J gene TRBJ1-1; D may be TRBD1 (5 bases). Germline V CDR1 and CDR2: MDHEN, SYDVKM. The CDR3 length is 15 residues. V lost 6 bases to trimming and J lost 3 bases, with 17 bases between them. The CDR3 nucleotides are TGTGCCAGCAGCGCCCTTGGCCAGGGTGACACTGAAGCTTTCTTT. Translation gives CASSALGQGDTEAFF.

This chain links TRBV24-1 with TRBJ2-2, with D perhaps matching TRBD1 (6 bases). CDR3 length equals 16 residues. Trimming cost V 0 bases and J 2 bases, with 9 bases left between them. The V gene's germline CDR1 is KGHDR and CDR2 SFDVKD. CDR3 residues: CATSDLGQSNTGELFF. CDR3 DNA: TGTGCCACCAGTGATTTGGGACAGAGTAACACCGGGGAGCTGTTTTTT.

CDR3 loop: CASSPWTGSPDEQFF. The CDR3 DNA is TGTGCCAGCAGCCCTTGGACAGGGAGTCCCGATGAGCAGTTCTTC. J is TRBJ2-1 and V is TRBV11-2, with 8 nucleotides matching TRBD1. CDR3 size: 15 residues. Germline V gene data show CDR1 as SGHAT and CDR2 as FQNNGV. The junction had 11 bases not matched to a gene; V was cut back by 5 bases and J by 8 bases.

This rearrangement joins TRBV5-4 to TRBJ2-3, with 9 bases that match TRBD1. The CDR3 runs 15 residues. Trimming at V came to 4 bases and at J to 6 bases, leaving 9 bases not matched to a gene. The germline gives CDR1 SGHNT, CDR2 YYREEE (reference sequence). CDR3 sequence reads: CASSGRDRATDTQYF. DNA for the CDR3: TGTGCCAGCAGCGGCCGGGACAGGGCAACTGATACGCAGTATTTT.

V is TRBV7-2 and J is TRBJ2-7; 11 nucleotides match TRBD1. The junction had 6 bases not matched to a gene; V was cut back by 5 bases and J by 3 bases. CDR1 and CDR2 (germline): SGHTA, FQGNSA. The CDR3 sequence is 15 residues long. Here the CDR3 DNA reads TGTGCCAGCAGCCGGGGACAGGGGGGCGTCTACGAGCAGTACTTC. It is translated as CASSRGQGGVYEQYF.

This chain uses TRBV14 with TRBJ2-7; D unresolved. From germline, CDR1 is SGHDN and CDR2 FVKESK. The V gene lost 1 base and the J gene lost 9 bases, with 16 bases spanning the gap. This CDR3 contains 14 residues. The CDR3 bases are TGTGCCAGCAGCCAAGTGTCTGGGGTTTTTGGGCAGTACTTC. This encodes CASSQVSGVFGQYF.

V usage is TRBV14 and J usage is TRBJ1-5, with D possibly matching TRBD1 (5 bases). The CDR3 length is 17 residues. CDR1 SGHDN and CDR2 FVKESK come from the germline V gene. Trimming took off 0 bases at V and 1 base at J, with 13 bases between the two ends. The CDR3 DNA reads as TGTGCCAGCAGCCAAGATCGGGGGGAACCGAGCAATCAGCCCCAGCATTTT. Translation: CASSQDRGEPSNQPQHF. Complete variable domain (other parts from reference TRBV14 and TRBJ1-5): EAGVTQFPSHSVIEKGQTVTLRCDPISGHDNLYWYRRVMGKEIKFLLHFVKESKQDESGMPNNRFLAERTGGTYSTLKVQPAELEDSGVYFCASSQDRGEPSNQPQHFGDGTRLSIL.

V gene TRBV7-9 combines with J gene TRBJ1-2; D unresolved. CDR3 size: 14 residues. V was clipped by 5 bases and J by 7 bases, with 17 bases between them. CDR1 is SEHNR and CDR2 is FQNEAQ in the germline V gene (reference sequence). CDR3 amino acids: CASSPPNEGIGYTF. The CDR3 coding sequence is TGTGCCAGCAGCCCACCAAACGAGGGCATTGGCTACACCTTC.

CDR3 sequence: CASSLTGGVKETQYF. For the CDR3, the DNA is TGTGCCAGCAGTTTGACAGGGGGCGTAAAAGAGACCCAGTACTTC. The chain joins TRBV28 to TRBJ2-5; 10 bases are a match to TRBD1. Germline V gene data show CDR1 as MDHEN and CDR2 as SYDVKM. V dropped 3 bases and J dropped 3; count of bases not matched to a gene: 4. CDR3 size: 15 residues.

V gene TRBV28 combines with J gene TRBJ1-2; D is ambiguous. Trimming pared 8 bases from V and 8 bases from J, leaving 12 bases between. The CDR3 has 11 residues. Germline V gene data show CDR1 as MDHEN and CDR2 as SYDVKM. The CDR3 region is CASWTSIGYTF. Written as DNA, the CDR3 is TGTGCCAGCTGGACCTCTATAGGCTACACCTTC.

V is TRBV30 and J is TRBJ1-3, with D uncertain. CDR3 length equals 14 residues. CDR1 GTSNPN and CDR2 SVGIG come from the germline V gene (reference sequence). V was trimmed by 0 bases and J by 2 bases, leaving 8 bases between them. For the CDR3, the DNA is TGTGCCTGGAGTGTATCTAGGACTGGAAACACCATATATTTT. This encodes CAWSVSRTGNTIYF.

The genes are TRBV2 and TRBJ1-5, with D possibly matching TRBD1 (5 bases). V was trimmed by 6 bases and J by 6 bases, leaving 21 bases between them. The CDR3 runs 16 residues. CDR1 SNHLY and CDR2 FYNNEI come from the germline V gene. CDR3 DNA sequence: TGTGCCAGCAGGAGAGGGTCCCAGGGAATTAGTCAGCCCCAGCATTTT. Encoded protein: CASRRGSQGISQPQHF. The full variable domain, in which reference TRBV2 and TRBJ1-5 provide the parts outside the CDR3, is EPEVTQTPSHQVTQMGQEVILRCVPISNHLYFYWYRQILGQKVEFLVSFYNNEISEKSEIFDDQFSVERPDGSNFTLKIRSTKLEDSAMYFCASRRGSQGISQPQHFGDGTRLSIL.

This rearrangement joins TRBV2 to TRBJ2-5, with a possible D match to TRBD1 (6 bases). Trimming took 7 bases from V and 5 from J, leaving 20 bases between them. The CDR3 is made up of 15 amino acids. CDR1 and CDR2 (germline): SNHLY, FYNNEI. CDR3 sequence: CASNRQASPQETQYF. CDR3 sequence (DNA): TGTGCCAGCAATCGACAGGCCTCTCCCCAGGAGACCCAGTACTTC.